This TCR beta chain was obtained from a study of T cells after posttransplantation cyclophosphamide. Whole-study findings and limits: Later blood repertoires were often dominated by clones from the donor CD8+ memory compartment.

This clone was observed many times. The antigen is unknown. Only in-frame clones appear in the TCRdb table, and some are missing; sequencing was by immunoSEQ multiplex PCR. The table lists tens of thousands of clones, with no singletons. The CDR3 runs to 15 residues. The germline V gene has CDR1 LGHNA and CDR2 YSLEER. Trimming cost V 0 bases and J 4 bases, with 10 bases left between them. Sequences were obtained from PBMCs. This receptor was identified in a woman between 50 and 59 years old in good health and a related stem cell transplant donor. The rearrangement links TRBV4-3 to TRBJ2-4; no clear D gene. The CDR3 bases are TGCGCCAGCAGCCAAGATGGTAACAGAAAAAACATTCAGTACTTC. This encodes CASSQDGNRKNIQYF.